This T cell receptor beta chain appears in the sequencing data of a study of long-term antiretroviral therapy in people with HIV. Study outcomes and limitations: Against controls, HIV repertoires showed narrower ranges of CDR3 length. Sampling of blood ran from about 2003 to 2017, and older ART regimens were possibly in use.

HIV-positive participants all received treatment in the United States. An immunoSEQ assay, version v3.0, was performed at survey level. The data were produced by immunoSEQ multiplex PCR, yet TCRdb's version contains in-frame clones alone and is incomplete. The sample records roughly 30,000 clones, approximately 83% being singletons. Concerning this clone: Its target is not known.

V lost 0 bases, J lost 4 bases, and 8 bases lay in between. Germline V gene data show CDR1 as LGHNA and CDR2 as YNFKEQ. This CDR3 comprises 14 residues. The receptor was derived from a man aged 18 to 29 with HIV. Sequencing was performed on unsorted PBMCs, taken 0.8 years before starting antiretroviral therapy. The chain uses TRBV4-2 and TRBJ2-3; D unresolved. This CDR3 reads CASSQDRRSDTQYF. CDR3 coding DNA: TGTGCCAGCAGCCAAGATCGTCGGTCAGATACGCAGTATTTT.